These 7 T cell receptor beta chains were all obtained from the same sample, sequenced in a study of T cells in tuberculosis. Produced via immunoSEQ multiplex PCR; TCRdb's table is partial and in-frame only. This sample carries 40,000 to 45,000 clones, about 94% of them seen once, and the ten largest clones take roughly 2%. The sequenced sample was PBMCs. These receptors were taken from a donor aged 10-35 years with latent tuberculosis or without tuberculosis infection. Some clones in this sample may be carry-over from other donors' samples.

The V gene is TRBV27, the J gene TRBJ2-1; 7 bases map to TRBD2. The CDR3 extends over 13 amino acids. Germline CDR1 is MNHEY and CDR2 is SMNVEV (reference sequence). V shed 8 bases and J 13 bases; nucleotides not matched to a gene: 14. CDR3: CASGDLSGIKQFF. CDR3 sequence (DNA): TGTGCCAGCGGGGACCTCAGCGGGATAAAACAGTTCTTC.

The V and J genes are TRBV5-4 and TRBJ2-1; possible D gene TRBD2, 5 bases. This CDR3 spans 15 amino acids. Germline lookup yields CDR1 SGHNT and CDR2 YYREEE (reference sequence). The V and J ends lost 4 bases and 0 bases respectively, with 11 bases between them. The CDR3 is CASSTRGPSYNEQFF. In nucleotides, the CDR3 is TGTGCCAGCAGCACCCGGGGTCCCTCCTACAATGAGCAGTTCTTC.

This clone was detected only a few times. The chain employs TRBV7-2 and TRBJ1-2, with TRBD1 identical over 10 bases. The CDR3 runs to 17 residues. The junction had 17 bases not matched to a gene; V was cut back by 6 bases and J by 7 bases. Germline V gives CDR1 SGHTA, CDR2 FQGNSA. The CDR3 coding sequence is TGTGCCAGCAGTCCCGGGACAGGGGTTTCCCCCGGAGCTGGCTACACCTTC. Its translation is CASSPGTGVSPGAGYTF. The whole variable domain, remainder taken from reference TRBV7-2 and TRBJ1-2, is GAGVSQSPSNKVTEKGKDVELRCDPISGHTALYWYRQSLGQGLEFLIYFQGNSAPDKSGLPSDRFSAERTGGSVSTLTIQRTQQEDSAVYLCASSPGTGVSPGAGYTFGSGTRLTVV.

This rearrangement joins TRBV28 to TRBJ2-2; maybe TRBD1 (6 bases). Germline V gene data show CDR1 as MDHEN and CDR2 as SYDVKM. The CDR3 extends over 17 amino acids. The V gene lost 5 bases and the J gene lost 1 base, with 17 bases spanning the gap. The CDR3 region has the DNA TGTGCCAGCAGTATAAATACGTGGACAGAGAACACCGGGGAGCTGTTTTTT. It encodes CASSINTWTENTGELFF.

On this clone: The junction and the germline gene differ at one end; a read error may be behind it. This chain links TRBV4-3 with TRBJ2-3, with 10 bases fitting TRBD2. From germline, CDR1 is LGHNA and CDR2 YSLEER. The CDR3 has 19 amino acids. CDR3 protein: CASSQGFLAGVPRTDTQYF. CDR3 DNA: TGCGCCAGCAGTCAAGGGTTTCTAGCGGGAGTGCCTCGCACAGATACGCAGTATTTT.

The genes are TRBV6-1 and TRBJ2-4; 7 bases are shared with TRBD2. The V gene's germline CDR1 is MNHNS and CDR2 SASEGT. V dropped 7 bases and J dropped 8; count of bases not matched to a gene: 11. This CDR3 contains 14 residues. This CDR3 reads CASIQTGLEDIQYF. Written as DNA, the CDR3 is TGTGCCAGCATACAAACCGGACTAGAGGACATTCAGTACTTC.

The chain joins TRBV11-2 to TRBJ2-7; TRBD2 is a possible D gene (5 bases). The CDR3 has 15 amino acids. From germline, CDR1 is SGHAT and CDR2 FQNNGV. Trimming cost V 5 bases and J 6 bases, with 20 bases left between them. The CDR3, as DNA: TGTGCCAGCAGCCCCGAGGTGGGGTCACGGGGCGAGCAGTACTTC. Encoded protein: CASSPEVGSRGEQYF.